One sample yielded the 13 T cell receptor beta chains listed below, sequenced in a study of cytomegalovirus exposure and HLA in healthy donors. 13 Jbeta primers and 60 Vbeta primers were used for the PCR. TCRdb's copy holds only in-frame clones and misses some; the assay was immunoSEQ multiplex PCR. The sample yields roughly 150,000 clones, almost 75% seen once. The sequenced sample consisted of PBMCs. The receptor source for this set is a woman aged 18-29 years in good health and CMV-seropositive.

V is TRBV5-1 and J is TRBJ1-5; 7 bases are shared with TRBD1. Germline CDR1 is SGHRS and CDR2 is YFSETQ. The CDR3 loop spans 13 amino acids. V lost 1 base to trimming and J lost 7 bases; unmatched junction nucleotides: 2. The CDR3 DNA reads as TGCGCCAGCAGCTTGCAGGGGGGACAGCCCCAGCATTTT. Protein product: CASSLQGGQPQHF.

This chain uses TRBV7-6 with TRBJ2-5; D is perhaps TRBD1 (6 bases). Trimming removed 5 bases at V and 0 bases at J, with 16 bases between. CDR3 length: 16 amino acids. In germline, CDR1 is SGHVS, CDR2 FNYEAQ. The CDR3, as DNA: TGTGCCAGCAGCCCCCGGACAGAGACGTACCAAGAGACCCAGTACTTC. Amino acid sequence: CASSPRTETYQETQYF. The full variable domain, its missing parts supplied by reference TRBV7-6 and TRBJ2-5, is GAGVSQSPRYKVTKRGQDVALRCDPISGHVSLYWYRQALGQGPEFLTYFNYEAQQDKSGLPNDRFSAERPEGSISTLTIQRTEQRDSAMYRCASSPRTETYQETQYFGPGTRLLVL.

This chain joins TRBV27 and TRBJ2-5; the D gene is possibly TRBD1 (6 bases). TRBJ2-7 explains the end of the DNA better; the J call may be wrong. This CDR3 contains 14 residues. CDR1 is MNHEY and CDR2 is SMNVEV in the germline V gene (reference sequence). The CDR3 coding sequence is TGTGCCAGCAGTCCGTCGGGACACCCCTACGAGCAGTACTTC. It translates to CASSPSGHPYEQYF.

The chain carries TRBV14 and TRBJ2-5; D uncertain. V dropped 2 bases and J dropped 4 bases, with 11 bases sitting between them. CDR1 SGHDN and CDR2 FVKESK come from the germline V gene. The CDR3 covers 14 residues. DNA for the CDR3: TGTGCCAGCAGCCAACAACAGACCTTAGAGACCCAGTACTTC. This encodes CASSQQQTLETQYF.

V gene TRBV20-1 combines with J gene TRBJ2-7, with D possibly matching TRBD2 (5 bases). Trimming took 5 bases from V and 7 from J, leaving 9 bases between them. From germline, CDR1 is DFQATT and CDR2 SNEGSKA (reference sequence). The CDR3 contains 10 residues. CDR3 residues: CSALGGEQYF. Written as DNA, the CDR3 is TGCAGTGCTCTCGGAGGTGAGCAGTACTTC.

The chain employs TRBV6-5 and TRBJ1-1; TRBD1 aligns across 7 bases. The germline gives CDR1 MNHEY, CDR2 SVGAGI. The length of the CDR3 is 15 residues. The trim removed 0 bases at V and 2 bases at J, leaving 3 bases unmatched. CDR3 coding DNA: TGTGCCAGCAGTTACTCGACAGGGATAAACACTGAAGCTTTCTTT. Encoded protein: CASSYSTGINTEAFF.

The genes are TRBV5-4 and TRBJ2-4; possible D gene TRBD2, 6 bases. The V end lost 4 bases, the J end lost 3 bases, and 20 bases lay between the germline ends. CDR3 length: 17 residues. CDR1 and CDR2 (germline): SGHNT, YYREEE (reference sequence). The CDR3 region is CASSEKPLGGDKNIQYF. CDR3 DNA sequence: TGTGCCAGCAGCGAGAAGCCCCTGGGGGGAGACAAAAACATTCAGTACTTC.

The V and J genes are TRBV7-2 and TRBJ2-1; 12 bases fit TRBD2. Germline CDR1 reads SGHTA; CDR2 reads FQGNSA. Germline trimming cut 4 bases from V and 4 bases from J; bases unmatched to any gene: 11. The CDR3 consists of 18 residues. The chain's CDR3 is CASSSMTSGGLPYNEQFF. Here the CDR3 DNA reads TGTGCCAGCAGCTCCATGACTAGCGGGGGACTTCCATACAATGAGCAGTTCTTC.

This clone showed up just once. The V and J genes are TRBV30 and TRBJ1-2, with a weak D call TRBD1 (5 bases). Germline values: CDR1 GTSNPN, CDR2 SVGIG (reference sequence). The CDR3 consists of 10 residues. V gave up 6 bases and J gave up 5 bases, with 7 bases separating them. The CDR3 region is CACRQYGYTF. The DNA of the CDR3 is TGTGCCTGCCGACAGTATGGCTACACCTTC.

The chain uses TRBV11-2 and TRBJ2-1, with D unresolved. The length of the CDR3 is 15 residues. The V gene's germline CDR1 is SGHAT and CDR2 FQNNGV. V was shortened by 6 bases and J by 0 bases, with 12 bases between the two germline ends. The CDR3 loop reads CASRYGFYSYNEQFF. Written as DNA, the CDR3 is TGTGCCAGCAGATACGGGTTTTACTCCTACAATGAGCAGTTCTTC.

This clone was picked up one time. The chain uses TRBV9 and TRBJ2-3; TRBD2 aligns across 11 bases. Germline CDR1 reads SGDLS; CDR2 reads YYNGEE. The CDR3 covers 17 residues. V trimming: 3 bases; J trimming: 3 bases; junction bases outside the gene matches: 9. The CDR3: CASSARLGLAATDTQYF. The CDR3 DNA follows: TGTGCCAGCAGCGCGAGATTGGGACTAGCGGCTACAGATACGCAGTATTTT.

This clone was detected only a few times. The J gene is TRBJ1-2, the V gene TRBV10-3; D is undetermined. The germline CDR1 and CDR2 sequences are ENHRY and SYGVKD. CDR3 length: 15 amino acids. V gave up 6 bases and J gave up 0 bases, with 14 bases separating them. The CDR3 nucleotides read TGTGCCATCAGCCAGTTGTCTGGGCCTAACTATGGCTACACCTTC. Translating it yields CAISQLSGPNYGYTF.

This clone was picked up a small number of times. V is TRBV19 and J is TRBJ1-1, with no clear D. V gave up 3 bases and J gave up 1 base, with 9 bases separating them. The CDR3 has 14 residues. From germline, CDR1 is LNHDA and CDR2 SQIVND (reference sequence). In DNA, the CDR3 is TGTGCCAGTAGTATTGAGGCAGCGAACACTGAAGCTTTCTTT. The encoded protein is CASSIEAANTEAFF.